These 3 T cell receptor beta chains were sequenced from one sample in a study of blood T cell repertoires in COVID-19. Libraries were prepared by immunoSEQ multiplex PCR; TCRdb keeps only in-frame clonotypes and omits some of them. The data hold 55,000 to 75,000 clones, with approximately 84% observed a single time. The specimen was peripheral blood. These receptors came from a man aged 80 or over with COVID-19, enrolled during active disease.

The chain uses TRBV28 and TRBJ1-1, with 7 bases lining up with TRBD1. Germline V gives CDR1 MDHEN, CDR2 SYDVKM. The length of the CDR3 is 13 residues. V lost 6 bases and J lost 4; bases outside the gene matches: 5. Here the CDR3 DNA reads TGTGCCAGCAGGGCAGGGGGATCCACTGAAGCTTTCTTT. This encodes CASRAGGSTEAFF.

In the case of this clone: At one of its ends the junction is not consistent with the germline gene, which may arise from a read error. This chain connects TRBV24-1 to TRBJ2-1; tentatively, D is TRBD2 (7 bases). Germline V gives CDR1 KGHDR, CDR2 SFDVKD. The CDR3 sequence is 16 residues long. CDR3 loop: CATSGLRGRAIDEQFF. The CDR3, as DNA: TGTGCCACCAGTGGTTTGAGGGGGAGGGCAATTGATGAGCAGTTCTTC.

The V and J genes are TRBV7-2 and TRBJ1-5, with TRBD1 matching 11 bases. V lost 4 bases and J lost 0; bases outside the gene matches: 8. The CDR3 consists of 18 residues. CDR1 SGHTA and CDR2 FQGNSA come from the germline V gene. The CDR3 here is CASSWGQGGPYSNQPQHF. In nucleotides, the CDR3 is TGTGCCAGCAGCTGGGGACAGGGGGGACCCTATAGCAATCAGCCCCAGCATTTT.